Below, one TCR beta chain is given with its context. This entry is derived from a study of blood T cell repertoires in COVID-19. Study-wide context: T cells, B-cell-depleted T cells, or PBMCs supplied cDNA or gDNA.

V was trimmed by 6 bases and J by 8 bases, leaving 13 bases between them. Germline CDR1 is SNHLY and CDR2 is FYNNEI. CDR3 length equals 12 residues. Assay: immunoSEQ multiplex PCR; the TCRdb copy retains only in-frame clones and omits some. This table holds roughly 140,000 clones, roughly 87% found once. This sequence originates from a woman aged 60-70 years with active or convalescent COVID-19. This chain connects TRBV2 to TRBJ1-2; D is uncertain. The sample consisted of peripheral blood. The CDR3 DNA reads TGTGCCAGCAGCCCAACGCGGCAAGGCTACACCTTC. Its translation: CASSPTRQGYTF. Combining the CDR3 with reference TRBV2 and TRBJ1-2 gives the whole variable domain EPEVTQTPSHQVTQMGQEVILRCVPISNHLYFYWYRQILGQKVEFLVSFYNNEISEKSEIFDDQFSVERPDGSNFTLKIRSTKLEDSAMYFCASSPTRQGYTFGSGTRLTVV.